This T cell receptor beta chain was sequenced for a study of T cell clones after liver transplantation. At the level of the study: Liver transplant recipients had immunosuppression withdrawal attempted within 2 years. Draws occurred before transplant, before withdrawal, and after complete or failed withdrawal.

CD3+CD4+ and CD3+CD8+ cells were FACS-sorted from thawed unstimulated PBMCs. This clone showed up just once. Profiling relied on immunoSEQ multiplex PCR, and the TCRdb table lists in-frame clones only, not all of them. This table has tens of thousands of clones, around four fifths appearing once. The junction had 6 bases not matched to a gene; V was cut back by 5 bases and J by 3 bases. The CDR3 runs 17 residues. In germline, CDR1 is LNHDA, CDR2 SQIVND (reference sequence). The input for sequencing was CD4+ T cells from blood, taken around 42 months after liver transplant. This sequence was found in a human patient who received a liver transplant. Certain T cells may be donor cells from the graft. The gene calls are TRBV19 and TRBJ2-1, with 14 nucleotides matching TRBD2. Here the CDR3 DNA reads TGTGCCAGTAGTCTGCGACTAGCGGGAGGGTTCTACAATGAGCAGTTCTTC. Protein sequence: CASSLRLAGGFYNEQFF. Based on the CDR3 plus reference TRBV19 and TRBJ2-1, the full variable domain is DGGITQSPKYLFRKEGQNVTLSCEQNLNHDAMYWYRQDPGQGLRLIYYSQIVNDFQKGDIAEGYSVSREKKESFPLTVTSAQKNPTAFYLCASSLRLAGGFYNEQFFGPGTRLTVL.